A single sample is the source of the 23 T cell receptor beta chains below, sequenced in a study of blood T cell repertoires in COVID-19. Sequencing was performed with immunoSEQ multiplex PCR; in TCRdb, only in-frame clones are kept and a portion is missing. The profile shows 200,000 to 300,000 clones, 84% of them singletons. The sample taken for sequencing was peripheral blood. These receptors originate from a man between 60 and 75 years old with acute or convalescent COVID-19.

This clone has only one observation. This chain connects TRBV24-1 to TRBJ2-1, with D possibly matching TRBD2 (6 bases). With 2 bases removed from V and 10 bases from J, the gap between germline ends came to 20 bases. The CDR3 loop spans 16 amino acids. In germline, CDR1 is KGHDR, CDR2 SFDVKD. The CDR3 bases are TGTGCCACCAGTGATTCCACCGGGACTTCCAGAGGGGAGCAGTTCTTC. This translates into CATSDSTGTSRGEQFF.

The chain combines TRBV2 with TRBJ1-5; tentatively, D is TRBD1 (5 bases). The CDR3 has 15 amino acids. The germline V gene has CDR1 SNHLY and CDR2 FYNNEI. V lost 6 bases and J lost 3, with 15 bases in between. CDR3 in amino acids: CASSSDNLYNQPQHF. The CDR3 DNA reads TGTGCCAGCAGCTCGGACAACCTCTACAATCAGCCCCAGCATTTT.

This chain links TRBV4-2 with TRBJ2-7; TRBD1 matches at 12 bases. CDR1 is LGHNA and CDR2 is YNFKEQ in the germline V gene. Trimming removed 0 bases from V and 3 bases from J; junction bases left unmatched: 9. The CDR3 runs to 18 residues. CDR3 DNA sequence: TGTGCCAGCAGCCAAGAGAGCTGGGGACAGGGGGCGATCTACGAGCAGTACTTC. Protein sequence: CASSQESWGQGAIYEQYF.

This chain connects TRBV29-1 to TRBJ2-1; 10 nucleotides agree with TRBD2. CDR1 is SQVTM and CDR2 is ANQGSEA in the germline V gene. Losses at the gene ends were 2 bases for V and 1 base for J; bases not matched to a gene: 2. The CDR3 is 15 amino acids. Here the CDR3 reads CSVETSGNSYNEQFF. In DNA form, the CDR3 reads TGCAGCGTTGAAACTAGCGGGAATTCCTACAATGAGCAGTTCTTC.

This clone was recorded once. This chain joins TRBV18 and TRBJ1-1, with no clear D. Looked up from germline, CDR1 is KGHSH and CDR2 is LQKENI. V was cut by 6 bases and J by 0 bases, with 29 bases left in between. The CDR3 length is 20 residues. The CDR3 DNA follows: TGTGCCAGCTCTCCCATTCGAGCGGCCACTCCCCTTAACATGAACACTGAAGCTTTCTTT. Translated, it gives CASSPIRAATPLNMNTEAFF. The full variable domain, completed using reference TRBV18 and TRBJ1-1, is NAGVMQNPRHLVRRRGQEARLRCSPMKGHSHVYWYRQLPEEGLKFMVYLQKENIIDESGMPKERFSAEFPKEGPSILRIQQVVRGDSAAYFCASSPIRAATPLNMNTEAFFGQGTRLTVV.

The sample holds many counts of this clone. The CDR3 sequence is CASSPGTSYEQYF. The CDR3 DNA reads TGTGCCAGCAGCCCCGGGACAAGCTACGAGCAGTACTTC. The chain joins TRBV7-9 to TRBJ2-7; D is perhaps TRBD1 (6 bases). From germline, CDR1 is SEHNR and CDR2 FQNEAQ (reference sequence). Deletions cut 5 bases from V and 3 bases from J, with 11 bases between. This CDR3 is 13 amino acids long.

About this clone itself: This same CDR3 is encoded by further DNA sequences in the sample. The rearrangement links TRBV24-1 to TRBJ1-1; D remains unclear. V was shortened by 2 bases and J by 0 bases, with 3 bases between the two germline ends. The CDR3 runs to 13 residues. Germline assignment: CDR1 KGHDR and CDR2 SFDVKD. CDR3 amino acids: CATSDSLNTEAFF. In DNA, the CDR3 is TGTGCCACCAGTGATTCGTTGAACACTGAAGCTTTCTTT.

The chain links TRBV6-1 to TRBJ2-2, with 12 nucleotides matching TRBD2. The CDR3 consists of 17 residues. The germline V gene encodes CDR1 MNHNS and CDR2 SASEGT. V lost 0 bases and J lost 6; bases outside the gene matches: 5. CDR3 nucleotide sequence: TGTGCCAGCAGTGAAGCCCGACTAGCGGGAGATGCCGGGGAGCTGTTTTTT. Its translation is CASSEARLAGDAGELFF.

The chain has TRBV19 and TRBJ2-7, with TRBD1 matching 12 bases. The CDR3 is 14 residues long. The V gene end was trimmed by 10 bases and the J gene end by 6 bases; junction bases not matched to a gene: 10. CDR1 is LNHDA and CDR2 is SQIVND in the germline V gene (reference sequence). Written as DNA, the CDR3 is TGTGCCACCTGGGACAGGGGGCGCGGCGGCGAGCAGTACTTC. Translation: CATWDRGRGGEQYF.

About this clone itself: The same CDR3 can be traced to other DNA sequences in this sample. The chain recombines TRBV3-1 (or the pseudogene TRBV3-2) with TRBJ2-2, with a possible D match to TRBD2 (6 bases). Germline CDR1 LGHDT, CDR2 YNNKEL (reference sequence). The length of the CDR3 is 16 residues. The germline V and J ends were trimmed by 1 base and 2 bases, with 11 bases remaining between them. This chain's CDR3 is CASSQVGLQNTGELFF. For the CDR3, the DNA is TGTGCCAGCAGCCAAGTGGGACTCCAAAACACCGGGGAGCTGTTTTTT.

The rearrangement uses TRBV28 and TRBJ2-7; 9 bases are shared with TRBD1. Trimming removed 1 base from V and 3 bases from J; junction bases left unmatched: 4. There are 15 residues in the CDR3. Germline CDR1 reads MDHEN; CDR2 reads SYDVKM. DNA for the CDR3: TGTGCCAGCAGTTTATTGGGGACAGGGAACTACGAGCAGTACTTC. It encodes CASSLLGTGNYEQYF.

J is TRBJ2-5 and V is TRBV11-2, with TRBD1 matching over 7 bases. Trimming at V came to 2 bases and at J to 5 bases, leaving 8 bases not matched to a gene. Germline-derived CDR1 and CDR2 are SGHAT and FQNNGV. There are 15 residues in the CDR3. As DNA, the CDR3 is TGTGCCAGCAGCTTAACCCCGGGACAGTCGGAGACCCAGTACTTC. Its translation: CASSLTPGQSETQYF.

The genes are TRBV15 and TRBJ1-1, with 8 bases that match TRBD1. The CDR3 runs 16 residues. The junction had 8 bases not matched to a gene; V was cut back by 5 bases and J by 0 bases. The germline CDR1 and CDR2 sequences are LNHNV and YYDKDF (reference sequence). The CDR3 nucleotides are TGTGCCACCAGCTTGGACAGGGAGGTGTTGAACACTGAAGCTTTCTTT. This gives the protein CATSLDREVLNTEAFF.

The chain recombines TRBV6-2 or TRBV6-3 with TRBJ1-5; possibly TRBD1 for D (5 bases). The CDR3 extends over 15 amino acids. V lost 2 bases and J 2 bases, leaving 10 bases between the germline ends. CDR1 is MNHEY and CDR2 is SVGEGT in the germline V gene. The CDR3 DNA reads TGTGCCAGCAGTTACGTTGGGGCTGGCAATCAGCCCCAGCATTTT. This codes for CASSYVGAGNQPQHF.

CDR3 DNA sequence: TGTGCCAGCAGTGAAGGCCCTCAGAAGTACTATGGCTACACCTTC. This codes for CASSEGPQKYYGYTF. The chain joins TRBV2 to TRBJ1-2; D is unclear. The germline V gene encodes CDR1 SNHLY and CDR2 FYNNEI. V lost 1 base, J lost 3 bases, and 12 bases lay in between. The CDR3 has 15 amino acids. Full variable domain (missing parts from reference TRBV2 and TRBJ1-2): EPEVTQTPSHQVTQMGQEVILRCVPISNHLYFYWYRQILGQKVEFLVSFYNNEISEKSEIFDDQFSVERPDGSNFTLKIRSTKLEDSAMYFCASSEGPQKYYGYTFGSGTRLTVV.

This clone was seen only once. V gene TRBV5-1 combines with J gene TRBJ1-2; TRBD1 is a possible D gene (5 bases). V was trimmed by 2 bases and J by 4 bases, leaving 12 bases between them. CDR3 length equals 14 residues. Germline loops: CDR1 SGHRS, CDR2 YFSETQ. CDR3 DNA sequence: TGCGCCAGCAGCTTCAACGGGGGGAGCTATGGCTACACCTTC. Translation: CASSFNGGSYGYTF. The whole variable domain, remainder taken from reference TRBV5-1 and TRBJ1-2, is KAGVTQTPRYLIKTRGQQVTLSCSPISGHRSVSWYQQTPGQGLQFLFEYFSETQRNKGNFPGRFSGRQFSNSRSEMNVSTLELGDSALYLCASSFNGGSYGYTFGSGTRLTVV.

CDR3 protein: CASSYAGGFYNEQFF. CDR3 DNA sequence: TGTGCCAGCAGTTACGCGGGAGGATTCTACAATGAGCAGTTCTTC. J is TRBJ2-1 and V is TRBV6-2 or TRBV6-3, with 8 bases identical to TRBD2. The ends lost 2 bases at V and 3 bases at J; junction bases unmatched: 3. This CDR3 comprises 15 residues. Germline V gene sequence: CDR1 MNHEY, CDR2 SVGEGT.

V and J are TRBV6-5 and TRBJ2-7, with 7 bases matching TRBD1. The CDR3 length is 15 residues. With V trimmed by 2 bases and J by 2 bases, 6 bases remained unmatched. Germline V gives CDR1 MNHEY, CDR2 SVGAGI. CDR3 loop: CASSYRRQGPYEQYF. CDR3 sequence (DNA): TGTGCCAGCAGTTACAGGCGACAGGGCCCCTACGAGCAGTACTTC.

The chain has TRBV11-3 and TRBJ2-1, with 10 bases lining up with TRBD1. This CDR3 is built from 14 residues. CDR1 is SGHNT, CDR2 YENEEA, per germline. V lost 5 bases and J lost 5; bases outside the gene matches: 3. Here the CDR3 reads CASSTGTGDNEQFF. The CDR3 coding sequence is TGTGCCAGCAGCACGGGGACAGGGGACAATGAGCAGTTCTTC.

The CDR3 DNA is TGTGCCAGCAGCTTAGGGGCAGGGACAAGCAATCAGCCCCAGCATTTT. It encodes CASSLGAGTSNQPQHF. The chain couples TRBV7-2 to TRBJ1-5, with D perhaps TRBD1 (6 bases). Germline V gene data show CDR1 as SGHTA and CDR2 as FQGNSA. There are 16 residues in the CDR3. Between the trimmed V and J ends, which lost 1 base and 1 base, there was a span of 11 bases. Supplemented by reference TRBV7-2 and TRBJ1-5, the full variable domain reads GAGVSQSPSNKVTEKGKDVELRCDPISGHTALYWYRQSLGQGLEFLIYFQGNSAPDKSGLPSDRFSAERTGGSVSTLTIQRTQQEDSAVYLCASSLGAGTSNQPQHFGDGTRLSIL.

The rearrangement uses TRBV7-8 and TRBJ1-4, with a weak D call TRBD1 (6 bases). Germline V gene lookup returns CDR1 SGHVS and CDR2 FQNEAQ. The CDR3 runs 15 residues. Between the trimmed V and J ends, which lost 5 bases and 4 bases, there was a span of 14 bases. The CDR3 loop reads CASSPGWGLNEKLFF. The DNA of the CDR3 is TGTGCCAGCAGCCCAGGGTGGGGGCTTAATGAAAAACTGTTTTTT.

The CDR3 loop is CASSKPGHQNTEAFF. DNA for the CDR3: TGTGCCAGCTCAAAACCGGGACACCAGAACACTGAAGCTTTCTTT. The genes are TRBV18 and TRBJ1-1, with D maybe TRBD1 (6 bases). Germline V CDR1 and CDR2: KGHSH, LQKENI. The CDR3 totals 15 residues. Between the trimmed V and J ends, which lost 5 bases and 1 base, there was a span of 14 bases.

The chain is built from TRBV7-3 and TRBJ2-5; TRBD2 might be the D (6 bases). The CDR3 runs 17 residues. CDR1 and CDR2 (germline): SGHTA, FQGTGA. Deletions cut 5 bases from V and 2 bases from J, with 21 bases between. The CDR3 nucleotides are TGTGCCAGCAGCCCTCAGGGTCTGGGGGGAATACAAGAGACCCAGTACTTC. Its translation: CASSPQGLGGIQETQYF.